This T cell receptor beta chain was retrieved from a study of neurological immune-mediated disorders. Findings of the study overall: None of the CDR3 amino acid sequences of expanded clones recurred across subjects, suggesting private repertoires in all groups.

This clonotype was recorded many times. The antigen remains unidentified. As to time point: longitudinal time-point 3. For the unsorted libraries, 2 million PBMCs stored at -80 C served as input. The cDNA was synthesized by 5'RACE incorporating 10-nucleotide random UMIs. Every sequencing run returned over 190 million TCR-beta sequences, which were derived from 15-18 subjects. A single record per CDR3 protein comes from TCRdb applying MiXCR to the 5' RACE reads. The table has fewer than 110,000 distinct CDR3 sequences, 10% to 12% seen once. The receptor comes from a female donor with HTLV-1-associated myelopathy (HAM/TSP). Material for sequencing was PBMCs.

CDR3 in DNA: TGCGCCAGCAGCTTAGGACATTCGAACACCGGGGAGCTGTTTTTT. Translation gives CASSLGHSNTGELFF. The V call is TRBV5-1, the J call TRBJ2-2, with TRBD1 as a possible D gene (5 bases). Trimming took 2 bases from V and 0 from J, leaving 8 bases between them. The CDR3 is 15 residues long. CDR1 and CDR2 (germline): SGHRS, YFSETQ.